This T cell receptor (beta chain) was retrieved from a study of T cells in Graves' hyperthyroidism and ophthalmopathy. Study-wide background: Once the initial diagnosis was made, peripheral blood was obtained before any treatment.

Amplification of TCR beta CDR3 regions used RNA as the template. The HTBI primer set served for first-round RT-PCR of the TCR CDR3. TCRdb recomputed calls from the multiplex PCR reads with MiXCR, one row per CDR3 protein. The sample holds fewer than 300,000 distinct CDR3 sequences, 25% to 30% seen once. Whole-study results and caveats: Classification by a 13 V-J model distinguished ophthalmopathy from stable hyperthyroidism.

V shed 7 bases and J shed 4 bases, with 4 bases lying between them. CDR3 length: 10 amino acids. This clonotype was seen ten or more times. What it binds is not known. At first hyperthyroidism diagnosis, before any ophthalmopathy symptoms, the blood sample was collected. The chain carries TRBV12-3 or TRBV12-4 and TRBJ1-2; D is uncertain. The TCR originated in a man between 40 and 49 years old with Graves' hyperthyroidism that later progressed to Graves' ophthalmopathy. Material for sequencing was blood. The CDR3 nucleotides read TGTGCCAGCAAGACCTATGGCTACACCTTC. Its translation: CASKTYGYTF.